This paragraph covers one T cell receptor (beta chain) sequence. Germline CDR1 MNHEY, CDR2 SMNVEV (reference sequence). The CDR3 length is 15 residues. The ends were cut back, 5 bases at V and 7 bases at J, with 21 bases in the middle. These data come from a study of T cell changes during pregnancy in multiple sclerosis. The table came from immunoSEQ multiplex PCR; TCRdb's copy has only in-frame clones and leaves some out. Altogether roughly 66,000 clones are present, 92% being singletons, with the ten largest covering about 2.3%. The sequence came from a female donor with multiple sclerosis, enrolled in a pregnancy study. Source: peripheral blood, taken in the first trimester of pregnancy. The chain has TRBV27 and TRBJ2-7; TRBD1 is a possible D gene (8 bases). CDR3 loop: CASSPQGGILIEQYF. The CDR3 region has the DNA TGTGCCAGCAGTCCACAGGGGGGGATCCTTATAGAGCAGTACTTC.